The present T cell receptor (beta chain) was sequenced within a study of T cells in Graves' hyperthyroidism and ophthalmopathy. Overall study results and limits: Most thyroid clonotypes that were expanded above 0.001 also turned up in blood.

Amplification of TCR beta CDR3 regions used RNA as the template. The primer set for the first-round RT-PCR of the TCR CDR3 was HTBI. TCRdb reprocessed the multiplex PCR reads with MiXCR, giving one entry per CDR3 protein. Of under 600,000 distinct CDR3 sequences listed, approximately 15% are singletons. Exclusion followed for patients with uncontrolled infection, other autoimmune disease, pregnancy or lactation. The sample holds many counts of this clonotype. The antigen is not known. The CDR3 has 15 residues. V dropped 6 bases and J dropped 3; count of bases not matched to a gene: 7. Germline V gives CDR1 SNHLY, CDR2 FYNNEI.

Sample: blood. The clonotype originates from a woman in her forties with Graves' ophthalmopathy. The rearrangement links TRBV2 to TRBJ2-3; 9 bases match TRBD1. The CDR3 sequence: CASSSQGAPTDTQYF. CDR3 nucleotides: TGTGCCAGCAGCTCACAGGGGGCGCCGACAGATACGCAGTATTTT.